This TCR beta chain was identified during a study of shared clonotypes between healthy human individuals. Regarding this clone: What it binds is not known.

The investigators split CD4+ cells into a CD45RA+ naive subset and a CD45RA-negative memory subset. Deep was the level at which the assay was run. The protocol was immunoSEQ multiplex PCR, while the TCRdb copy is restricted to in-frame clones and leaves out a portion. The sample lists around 750,000 clones, about 74% occurring once. Study-wide results and caveats: Sharing of clonotypes among donors was expected to vary with sequencing depth. Sampling covered nothing but blood. Tissue TCR repertoires likely differ from those found in blood.

The CDR3 has 13 residues. With 5 bases clipped from V and 4 bases from J, the junction kept 7 bases outside the gene matches. Germline CDR1 SQVTM, CDR2 ANQGSEA. V gene TRBV29-1 combines with J gene TRBJ2-7, with 8 nucleotides matching TRBD1. Input material: memory CD4+ T cells sorted from blood. Subset denoted: CD45RA-negative fraction. The sequence was obtained from a woman aged 30 to 39 in good health. The CDR3 nucleotides read TGCAGCGTTTCAGGGGGCGGTAGGTACGAGCAGTACTTC. This gives the protein CSVSGGGRYEQYF.